This TCR beta chain came from a study of blood T cell repertoires in COVID-19. Study background: Acute and convalescent COVID-19 specimens originated in the United States, Italy and Spain. From T cells, B-cell-depleted T cells, or PBMCs came the material, which was cDNA or gDNA.

Assignment of participants to cohorts was predicated upon participant-reported clinical history. This clone was seen a few times. Authors' data handling: The authors estimated nucleated cell counts from reference gene primer amplification. Profiling relied on immunoSEQ multiplex PCR, and the TCRdb table lists in-frame clones only, not all of them. V and J calls and clone size are as listed in that table; D and trimming were resolved from the DNA. The sample includes a few hundred thousand clones, around 84% seen only once; the top ten take about 10%. This CDR3 is built from 14 residues. The V gene lost 0 bases and the J gene lost 10 bases, with 11 bases spanning the gap. Germline V lookup: CDR1 SGHRS, CDR2 YFSETQ.

The V and J genes are TRBV5-1 and TRBJ1-6; tentatively, D is TRBD1 (5 bases). Sequencing was performed on PBMCs or T cells enriched from blood (not recorded which). This sequence originates from a woman in her late teens or twenties who had recovered from COVID-19. DNA for the CDR3: TGCGCCAGCAGCTTGGGGCGAAAGGGGTCACCCCTCCACTTT. Residues: CASSLGRKGSPLHF. Full variable domain (outside the CDR3, taken from reference TRBV5-1 and TRBJ1-6): KAGVTQTPRYLIKTRGQQVTLSCSPISGHRSVSWYQQTPGQGLQFLFEYFSETQRNKGNFPGRFSGRQFSNSRSEMNVSTLELGDSALYLCASSLGRKGSPLHFGNGTRLTVT.